Following are 9 T cell receptor beta chains from one sample sequenced in a study of CD8+CD57+ T cells in acquired aplastic anemia (dated 2018 in TCRdb). Sequencing relied on an Illumina HiSeq 2000. Genomic DNA served as template for TCR beta VDJ combination and CDR3 sequence profiling. TCRdb reworked the public reads: Q25 trimming with fastp, MiXCR clone assembly, productive beta chains retained. Rows merge per CDR3 protein into single entries with the most common DNA and genes. Present in this sample are 150,000 to 200,000 distinct CDR3 sequences, 64% of which were seen just once. Jointly, the top ten make up 35% to 55% of the sample. The sequencing sample was made of sorted CD4+, CD8+, or CD8+CD57+ T cells (not recorded which) from PBMCs. The receptors were sampled from a human donor with severe aplastic anemia or a healthy control (not recorded which).

There are many counts of this clonotype. The V and J genes are TRBV5-1 and TRBJ1-4, with a tentative D call TRBD1 (5 bases). CDR3 length equals 14 residues. CDR1 is SGHRS and CDR2 is YFSETQ in the germline V gene. The germline V and J ends were trimmed by 3 bases and 8 bases, with 14 bases remaining between them. Here the CDR3 DNA reads TGCGCCAGCAGCTGGCAGGGAAATGACGAAAAACTGTTTTTT. Translated, it gives CASSWQGNDEKLFF.

This sequence joins TRBV7-2 and TRBJ2-3, with 7 bases lining up with TRBD2. Germline loops: CDR1 SGHTA, CDR2 FQGNSA. This CDR3 is 15 amino acids long. V dropped 4 bases and J dropped 7; count of bases not matched to a gene: 11. This CDR3 reads CASSSQRGGSNTQYF. For the CDR3, the DNA is TGTGCCAGCAGCTCTCAGCGGGGAGGTTCAAATACGCAGTATTTT.

The V gene is TRBV20-1, the J gene TRBJ2-5; 11 bases fit TRBD2. This CDR3 contains 23 residues. Germline trimming cut 3 bases from V and 0 bases from J; bases unmatched to any gene: 27. CDR1 DFQATT and CDR2 SNEGSKA come from the germline V gene (reference sequence). The CDR3 sequence is CSASRRLSNQRLAGGFYQETQYF. The CDR3 DNA reads as TGCAGTGCTAGCCGGCGGCTTAGCAATCAGAGATTAGCGGGGGGGTTCTACCAAGAGACCCAGTACTTC.

This clonotype was picked up a small number of times. The chain employs TRBV20-1 and TRBJ1-1; a weak D match, TRBD1 (6 bases). CDR1 and CDR2 (germline): DFQATT, SNEGSKA (reference sequence). The CDR3 has 12 amino acids. The V end was cut by 6 bases, the J end by 8 bases, with 16 bases between. This chain's CDR3 is CSAGGGWSEAFF. The CDR3 nucleotides are TGCAGTGCGGGAGGGGGTTGGTCCGAAGCTTTCTTT.

Turning to this clonotype: The missing conserved phenylalanine or tryptophan at the end of this CDR3 makes a read error likely. The chain couples TRBV14 to TRBJ1-2, with unresolved D. The CDR3 runs to 13 residues. Germline CDR1 is SGHDN and CDR2 is FVKESK. Trimming shortened V by 4 bases and J by 2 bases, and 8 bases separated the two germline ends. The CDR3 sequence is CASSPAGNYGYTS. DNA for the CDR3: TGTGCCAGCAGCCCTGCGGGGAACTATGGCTACACCTCC.

This chain links TRBV19 with TRBJ1-2; D remains unclear. CDR1 and CDR2 (germline): LNHDA, SQIVND (reference sequence). V shed 3 bases and J shed 5 bases, with 16 bases lying between them. This CDR3 region has 15 residues. CDR3 in amino acids: CASSIQMGDSYGYTF. CDR3 nucleotides: TGTGCCAGTAGTATTCAAATGGGAGACTCATATGGCTACACCTTC.

This sequence joins TRBV24-1 and TRBJ2-5, with a weak D call TRBD1 (5 bases). V gave up 2 bases and J gave up 12 bases, with 18 bases separating them. This CDR3 spans 14 amino acids. Germline CDR1 and CDR2: KGHDR and SFDVKD. In DNA, the CDR3 is TGTGCCACCAGTGATTCCACGTTTTGGACAAGAAAGTACTTC. It translates to CATSDSTFWTRKYF.

This clonotype was detected many times. The gene calls are TRBV25-1 and TRBJ1-2; D possibly corresponds to TRBD1 (5 bases). Germline V CDR1 and CDR2: MGHDK, SYGVNS. The ends were cut back, 4 bases at V and 6 bases at J, with 6 bases in the middle. This CDR3 region has 11 residues. In nucleotides, the CDR3 is TGTGCCAGCAGTGCAGGGAATGGCTACACCTTC. Translating it yields CASSAGNGYTF.

A few counts support this clonotype. This chain joins TRBV7-9 and TRBJ2-5; no clear D. Trimming took 2 bases from V and 1 from J, leaving 8 bases between them. Per the germline V gene, CDR1 is SEHNR and CDR2 is FQNEAQ (reference sequence). The CDR3 spans 14 residues. CDR3 in amino acids: CASSLHPLQETQYF. The CDR3 region has the DNA TGTGCCAGCAGCTTACATCCCCTCCAAGAGACCCAGTACTTC.